The 25 T cell receptor beta chains presented below share a single source sample, sequenced in a study (dated by TCRdb to the mid-2010s). To prepare the library, RT-PCR was applied. Sequenced on an Illumina MiSeq. TCRdb took the public reads, trimmed them with fastp at Q25, ran MiXCR for clone calling and kept in-frame beta chains. Rows are unified per CDR3 protein, each entry keeping the most common DNA and genes. The sample contains 650,000 to 800,000 distinct CDR3 sequences, around 14% of them found a single time. The ten largest clonotypes hold 3.6% of the sample. The specimen was memory CD4+ T cells from blood. These receptors all stem from a female donor in good health, serving as a healthy control.

This clonotype was seen ten or more times. This chain uses TRBV20-1 with TRBJ1-2; the D gene is possibly TRBD1 (6 bases). Germline V lookup: CDR1 DFQATT, CDR2 SNEGSKA (reference sequence). The CDR3 totals 12 residues. CDR3 sequence reads: CTRGMGARGYTF. The CDR3 DNA follows: TGCACTCGCGGGATGGGGGCCCGTGGCTACACCTTC.

This clonotype turned up a few times. The chain couples TRBV4-2 to TRBJ1-2; unclear D gene. CDR3 length equals 14 residues. V lost 1 base to trimming and J lost 7 bases, with 13 bases between them. CDR1 and CDR2 (germline): LGHNA, YNFKEQ. Here the CDR3 reads CASSQGSTHGGYTF. The CDR3 region has the DNA TGTGCCAGCAGCCAAGGGTCTACCCACGGTGGCTACACCTTC.

In its sample, this clonotype was seen many times. The chain carries TRBV20-1 and TRBJ1-2, with D hard to call. The CDR3 runs to 13 residues. CDR1 and CDR2 from the germline V gene are DFQATT and SNEGSKA (reference sequence). Trimming removed 6 bases at V and 2 bases at J, with 13 bases between. The DNA of the CDR3 is TGCAGTGCCAGCGACGGACCGAACTATGGCTACACCTTC. This sequence encodes CSASDGPNYGYTF.

This clonotype appeared many times. The gene calls are TRBV15 and TRBJ2-7; unclear D gene. The germline V gene has CDR1 LNHNV and CDR2 YYDKDF (reference sequence). CDR3 length equals 14 residues. Trimming pared 0 bases from V and 0 bases from J, leaving 6 bases between. The DNA of the CDR3 is TGTGCCACCAGCAGAGATCGACACTCCTACGAGCAGTACTTC. It is translated as CATSRDRHSYEQYF.

This clonotype was seen ten or more times. V and J are TRBV20-1 and TRBJ2-3; 13 bases are shared with TRBD2. Germline CDR1 DFQATT, CDR2 SNEGSKA (reference sequence). The CDR3 is 15 amino acids. Trimming removed 6 bases from V and 5 bases from J; junction bases left unmatched: 8. The CDR3 region is CSAGLAGVYGDTQYF. For the CDR3, the DNA is TGCAGTGCCGGACTAGCGGGAGTCTACGGAGATACGCAGTATTTT.

This clonotype was recorded at least ten times. The chain employs TRBV29-1 and TRBJ2-5; D call uncertain. Germline assignment: CDR1 SQVTM and CDR2 ANQGSEA. This CDR3 spans 12 amino acids. The germline V and J ends were trimmed by 6 bases and 4 bases, with 12 bases remaining between them. The CDR3 loop reads CSVAGPGETQYF. In DNA, the CDR3 is TGCAGCGTAGCCGGGCCTGGAGAGACCCAGTACTTC.

This clonotype was recorded many times. V is TRBV10-3 and J is TRBJ1-3, with D possibly being TRBD1 (5 bases). The ends were cut back, 0 bases at V and 2 bases at J, with 14 bases in the middle. Germline CDR1 reads ENHRY; CDR2 reads SYGVKD. This CDR3 is 17 amino acids long. In DNA, the CDR3 is TGTGCCATCAGTGAGTCGTCTCCCACAGGTCCTGGAAACACCATATATTTT. The encoded protein is CAISESSPTGPGNTIYF.

CDR3 protein: CASSYSTGEIQPQHF. The CDR3 coding sequence is TGTGCCAGCAGTTACTCCACAGGGGAAATTCAGCCCCAGCATTTT. The chain combines TRBV6-5 with TRBJ1-5, with TRBD1 identical over 7 bases. V gave up 0 bases and J gave up 6 bases; unmatched junction bases: 5. The CDR3 totals 15 residues. The V gene's germline CDR1 is MNHEY and CDR2 SVGAGI.

The chain combines TRBV20-1 with TRBJ1-2; no definite D call. The V gene's germline CDR1 is DFQATT and CDR2 SNEGSKA (reference sequence). The CDR3 is 13 amino acids. Deletions cut 7 bases from V and 7 bases from J, with 19 bases between. CDR3 protein: CSVAGTASGGYTF. CDR3 sequence (DNA): TGCAGTGTAGCGGGAACAGCTTCTGGTGGCTACACCTTC.

The sample holds many counts of this clonotype. The rearrangement links TRBV9 to TRBJ2-2; D is perhaps TRBD1 or TRBD2 (5 bases each). Trimming took off 4 bases at V and 5 bases at J, with 15 bases between the two ends. This CDR3 comprises 15 residues. Germline V lookup: CDR1 SGDLS, CDR2 YYNGEE. The CDR3 DNA reads as TGTGCCAGCAGCCCCCTCGGGGCATCGACCGGGGAGCTGTTTTTT. Translation: CASSPLGASTGELFF.

This clonotype occurred a few times. The chain has TRBV24-1 and TRBJ2-1; TRBD1 matches at 8 bases. Germline assignment: CDR1 KGHDR and CDR2 SFDVKD. The CDR3 covers 16 residues. Trimming removed 3 bases from V and 6 bases from J; junction bases left unmatched: 9. DNA for the CDR3: TGTGCCACCAGTGATCGGACAGGGTCGGTTGGCAATGAGCAGTTCTTC. It specifies CATSDRTGSVGNEQFF.

J is TRBJ2-3 and V is TRBV20-1; 11 bases map to TRBD2. The ends lost 6 bases at V and 5 bases at J; junction bases unmatched: 13. CDR1 DFQATT and CDR2 SNEGSKA come from the germline V gene (reference sequence). The CDR3 has 16 residues. The CDR3 loop reads CSATNILAGVVDTQYF. In DNA, the CDR3 is TGCAGTGCAACCAACATACTAGCGGGAGTCGTAGATACGCAGTATTTT.

There are a few counts of this clonotype. The genes are TRBV20-1 and TRBJ2-3, with a tentative D call TRBD1 (6 bases). CDR1 is DFQATT and CDR2 is SNEGSKA in the germline V gene (reference sequence). The CDR3 is 14 residues long. V shed 5 bases and J shed 0 bases, with 12 bases lying between them. The CDR3 loop is CSAEQGGSTDTQYF. The CDR3 DNA follows: TGCAGTGCTGAACAGGGCGGGAGCACAGATACGCAGTATTTT.

The rearrangement uses TRBV6-5 and TRBJ2-7; TRBD1 matches at 9 bases. The CDR3 is made up of 17 amino acids. The junction had 11 bases not matched to a gene; V was cut back by 1 base and J by 4 bases. Germline V lookup: CDR1 MNHEY, CDR2 SVGAGI. The CDR3 region is CASSYFTGGGLDYEQYF. The DNA of the CDR3 is TGTGCCAGCAGTTACTTCACAGGGGGCGGGCTTGATTACGAGCAGTACTTC.

At least ten counts were recorded for this clonotype. The chain carries TRBV5-5 and TRBJ1-1; D is undetermined. This CDR3 is 14 amino acids long. V was cut by 5 bases and J by 0 bases, with 11 bases left in between. Germline values: CDR1 SGHKS, CDR2 YYEKEE (reference sequence). The CDR3 protein is CASSTDMLNTEAFF. Written as DNA, the CDR3 is TGTGCCAGCAGTACTGACATGCTGAACACTGAAGCTTTCTTT.

V gene TRBV6-5 combines with J gene TRBJ2-7, with D possibly being TRBD1 (6 bases). Per the germline V gene, CDR1 is MNHEY and CDR2 is SVGAGI. With 5 bases removed from V and 2 bases from J, the gap between germline ends came to 13 bases. The CDR3 totals 14 residues. The CDR3 sequence: CASSPGTPPYEQYF. The CDR3 region has the DNA TGTGCCAGCAGTCCCGGGACACCACCCTACGAGCAGTACTTC.

The chain couples TRBV3-1 to TRBJ2-1, with D maybe TRBD1 (5 bases). CDR1 LGHDT and CDR2 YNNKEL come from the germline V gene (reference sequence). V was trimmed by 1 base and J by 9 bases, leaving 13 bases between them. CDR3 length equals 14 residues. CDR3 in amino acids: CASSQVPGKSEQFF. CDR3 coding DNA: TGTGCCAGCAGCCAAGTGCCAGGGAAGAGTGAGCAGTTCTTC.

Points on this clonotype: An end of the junction does not agree with germline; a read error may underlie this. The chain joins TRBV7-9 to TRBJ2-1; 8 nucleotides agree with TRBD2. This CDR3 spans 15 amino acids. Per germline, CDR1 SEHNR and CDR2 FQNEAQ (reference sequence). Here the CDR3 reads CAISPGTRIDNEQFF. The CDR3 nucleotides are TGTGCCATCAGCCCCGGGACTAGGATTGACAATGAGCAGTTCTTC.

This clonotype was seen many times. The chain is built from TRBV4-2 and TRBJ2-7, with 9 nucleotides matching TRBD2. The CDR3 contains 15 residues. Per the germline V gene, CDR1 is LGHNA and CDR2 is YNFKEQ. The J segment lost 7 bases and the V segment lost 1 base, leaving 8 bases of the junction unmatched. The CDR3 sequence is CASSQVGGGAEEQYF. CDR3 DNA sequence: TGTGCCAGCAGCCAAGTTGGCGGGGGGGCCGAGGAGCAGTACTTC.

This clonotype was counted a few times. The chain couples TRBV20-1 to TRBJ1-6; possibly TRBD1 for D (5 bases). Trimming removed 1 base at V and 0 bases at J, with 10 bases between. Germline CDR1 DFQATT, CDR2 SNEGSKA (reference sequence). The CDR3 spans 16 residues. CDR3 in amino acids: CSARVGARSYNSPLHF. CDR3 sequence (DNA): TGCAGTGCTAGAGTTGGGGCACGCTCCTATAATTCACCCCTCCACTTT.

The genes are TRBV28 and TRBJ2-7; D remains ambiguous. The V end lost 4 bases, the J end lost 8 bases, and 21 bases lay between the germline ends. CDR1 is MDHEN, CDR2 SYDVKM, per germline. The CDR3 spans 15 residues. DNA for the CDR3: TGTGCCAGCAGTTACTCGACCCCCCTAGTAGTACAGCAGTACTTC. Protein: CASSYSTPLVVQQYF.

The rearrangement links TRBV7-9 to TRBJ2-1; possible D gene TRBD1, 6 bases. Germline CDR1 is SEHNR and CDR2 is FQNEAQ (reference sequence). The CDR3 consists of 16 residues. Trimming left V 4 bases short and J 0 bases short, with 13 bases between. The CDR3 sequence is CASSSMRGSSYNEQFF. The CDR3 region has the DNA TGTGCCAGCAGCTCCATGAGGGGGAGCTCCTACAATGAGCAGTTCTTC.

This clonotype was counted between two and nine times. This rearrangement joins TRBV6-5 to TRBJ1-2; 8 bases are a match to TRBD1. The CDR3 covers 14 residues. V trimming: 6 bases; J trimming: 8 bases; junction bases outside the gene matches: 11. The germline CDR1 and CDR2 sequences are MNHEY and SVGAGI. The CDR3 DNA follows: TGTGCCAGCAGCAGACTCCAGGGGGCGGAAGGCTACACCTTC. Translating gives CASSRLQGAEGYTF.

The chain links TRBV10-3 to TRBJ1-2; D not resolved. V was trimmed by 4 bases and J by 4 bases, leaving 16 bases between them. The CDR3 is 15 residues long. CDR1 is ENHRY and CDR2 is SYGVKD in the germline V gene. The CDR3 sequence is CAISVDGGTAYGYTF. In nucleotides, the CDR3 is TGTGCCATCAGTGTGGATGGAGGAACGGCCTATGGCTACACCTTC.

The chain couples TRBV6-1 to TRBJ1-2; D call uncertain. This CDR3 spans 14 amino acids. Germline CDR1 and CDR2: MNHNS and SASEGT. The V end was cut by 4 bases, the J end by 1 base, with 10 bases between. CDR3 coding DNA: TGTGCCAGCAGTGTCGACCGGGGTAACTATGGCTACACCTTC. It yields the protein CASSVDRGNYGYTF.